This T cell receptor beta chain comes out of a study of graft-versus-host responses after intestinal transplantation. Study in general: Uniformly, recipients were administered anti-thymocyte globulin induction with subsequent tacrolimus and steroids for about 3 years.

Notes on the study in general: Recipient bone marrow held GvH clones, some seen earlier in ileum or blood. Circulating GvH clones peaking coincided with falling HvG clones soon after transplant.

Data came from immunoSEQ multiplex PCR; TCRdb stores just in-frame clones and leaves some out. Among approximately 90,000 clones listed, approximately 94% were seen once. A note on this clone: Its antigen is as yet unknown.

The receptor comes from a human donor who received an intestinal transplant. The sequenced sample was unstimulated CD8+ T cells sorted from spleen or lymph node cells, obtained before intestinal transplant.

The CDR3 loop is CASSPGTPTVYYCEQYF. CDR3 nucleotides: TGTGCCAGCAGCCCCGGGACACCGACGGTGTATTACTGCGAGCAGTACTTC. This chain uses TRBV11-3 with TRBJ2-7, with TRBD1 as a possible D gene (6 bases). Trimming removed 5 bases from V and 6 bases from J, with 26 bases in between. Germline CDR1 and CDR2: SGHNT and YENEEA. This CDR3 comprises 17 residues.